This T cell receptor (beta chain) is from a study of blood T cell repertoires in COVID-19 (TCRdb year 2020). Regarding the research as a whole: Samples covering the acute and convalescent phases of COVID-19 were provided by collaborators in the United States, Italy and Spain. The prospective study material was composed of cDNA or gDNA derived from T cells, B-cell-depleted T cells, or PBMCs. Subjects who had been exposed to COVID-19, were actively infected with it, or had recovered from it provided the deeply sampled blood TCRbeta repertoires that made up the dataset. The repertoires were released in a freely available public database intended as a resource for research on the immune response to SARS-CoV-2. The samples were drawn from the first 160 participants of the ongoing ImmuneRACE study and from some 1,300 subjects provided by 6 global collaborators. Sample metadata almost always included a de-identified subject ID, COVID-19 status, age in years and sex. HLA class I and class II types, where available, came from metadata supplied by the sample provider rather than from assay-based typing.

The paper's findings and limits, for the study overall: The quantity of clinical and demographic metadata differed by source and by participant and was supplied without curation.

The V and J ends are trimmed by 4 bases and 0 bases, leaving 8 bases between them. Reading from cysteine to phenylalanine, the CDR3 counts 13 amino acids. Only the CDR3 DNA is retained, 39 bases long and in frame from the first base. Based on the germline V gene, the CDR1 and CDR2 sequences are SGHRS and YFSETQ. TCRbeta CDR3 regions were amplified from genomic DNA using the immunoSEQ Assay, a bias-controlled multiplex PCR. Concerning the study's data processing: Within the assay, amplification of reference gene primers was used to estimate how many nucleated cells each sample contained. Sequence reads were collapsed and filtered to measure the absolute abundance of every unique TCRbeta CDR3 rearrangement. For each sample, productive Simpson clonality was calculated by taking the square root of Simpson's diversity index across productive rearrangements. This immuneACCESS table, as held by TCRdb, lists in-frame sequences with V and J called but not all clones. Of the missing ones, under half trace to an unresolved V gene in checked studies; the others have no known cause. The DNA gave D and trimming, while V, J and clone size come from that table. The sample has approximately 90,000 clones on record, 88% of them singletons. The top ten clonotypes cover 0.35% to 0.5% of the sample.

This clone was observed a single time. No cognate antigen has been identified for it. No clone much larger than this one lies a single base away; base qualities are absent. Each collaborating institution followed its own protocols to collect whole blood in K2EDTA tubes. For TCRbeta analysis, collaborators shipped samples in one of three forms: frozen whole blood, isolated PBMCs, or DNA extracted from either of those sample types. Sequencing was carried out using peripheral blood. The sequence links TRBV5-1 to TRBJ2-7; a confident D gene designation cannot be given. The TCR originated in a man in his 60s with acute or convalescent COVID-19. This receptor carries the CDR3 CASSIESSYEQYF. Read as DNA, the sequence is TGCGCCAGCAGCATAGAAAGCTCCTACGAGCAGTACTTC.